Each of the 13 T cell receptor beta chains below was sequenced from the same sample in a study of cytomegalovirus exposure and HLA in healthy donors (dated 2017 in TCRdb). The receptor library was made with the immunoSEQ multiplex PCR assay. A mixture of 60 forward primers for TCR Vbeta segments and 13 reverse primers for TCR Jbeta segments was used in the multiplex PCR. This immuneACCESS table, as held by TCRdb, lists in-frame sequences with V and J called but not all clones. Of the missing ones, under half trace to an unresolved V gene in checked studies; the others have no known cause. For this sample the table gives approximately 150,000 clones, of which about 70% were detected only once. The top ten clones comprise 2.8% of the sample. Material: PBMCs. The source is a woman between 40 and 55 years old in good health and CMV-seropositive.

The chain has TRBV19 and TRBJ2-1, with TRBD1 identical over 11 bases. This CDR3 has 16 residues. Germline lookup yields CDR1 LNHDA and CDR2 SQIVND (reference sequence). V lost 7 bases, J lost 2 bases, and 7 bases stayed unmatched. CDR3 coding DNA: TGTGCCAGTAATGATCCGGGACAGGGGGCCTACAATGAGCAGTTCTTC. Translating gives CASNDPGQGAYNEQFF.

The CDR3 nucleotides are TGTGCCAGCAGCTTAGATGCAGGGCGTAGCTATGGCTACACCTTC. The encoded protein is CASSLDAGRSYGYTF. This chain connects TRBV7-2 to TRBJ1-2, with a possible D match to TRBD1 (5 bases). V lost 1 base to trimming and J lost 4 bases, with 13 bases between them. The CDR3 loop spans 15 amino acids. Germline V gives CDR1 SGHTA, CDR2 FQGNSA.

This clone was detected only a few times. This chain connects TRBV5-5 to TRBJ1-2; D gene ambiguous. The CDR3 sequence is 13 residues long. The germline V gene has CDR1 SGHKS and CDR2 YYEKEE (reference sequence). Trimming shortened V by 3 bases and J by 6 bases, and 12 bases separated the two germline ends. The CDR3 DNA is TGTGCCAGCAGCTGGCAGGATGAGAATGGCTACACCTTC. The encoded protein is CASSWQDENGYTF.

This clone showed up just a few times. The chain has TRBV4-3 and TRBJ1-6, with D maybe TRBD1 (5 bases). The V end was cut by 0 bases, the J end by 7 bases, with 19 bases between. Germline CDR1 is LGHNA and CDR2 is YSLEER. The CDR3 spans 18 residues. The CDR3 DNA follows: TGCGCCAGCAGCCAAGATATCACGGCAGGGTTAAGAAATTCACCCCTCCACTTT. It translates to CASSQDITAGLRNSPLHF.

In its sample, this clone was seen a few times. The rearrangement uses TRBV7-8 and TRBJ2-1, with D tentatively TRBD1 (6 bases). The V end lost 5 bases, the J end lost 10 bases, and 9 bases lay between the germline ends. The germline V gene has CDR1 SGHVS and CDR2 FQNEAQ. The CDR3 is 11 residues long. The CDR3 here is CASSDQGEQFF. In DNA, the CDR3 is TGTGCCAGCAGCGATCAGGGGGAGCAGTTCTTC.

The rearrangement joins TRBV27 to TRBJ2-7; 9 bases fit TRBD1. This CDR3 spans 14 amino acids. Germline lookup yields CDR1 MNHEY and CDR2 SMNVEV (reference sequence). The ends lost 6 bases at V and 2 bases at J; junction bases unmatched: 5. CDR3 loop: CASRTGGDPYEQYF. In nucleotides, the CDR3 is TGTGCCAGCAGAACAGGGGGCGACCCCTACGAGCAGTACTTC.

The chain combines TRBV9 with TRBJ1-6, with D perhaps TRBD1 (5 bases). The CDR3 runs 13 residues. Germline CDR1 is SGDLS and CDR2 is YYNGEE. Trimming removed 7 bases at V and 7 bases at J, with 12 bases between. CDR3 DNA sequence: TGTGCCAGCGCGGGGACGGAGAATTCACCCCTCCACTTT. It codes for CASAGTENSPLHF.

In DNA, the CDR3 is TGTGCCAGCAGCTCCCGGACTAGTAGGGACGAGCAGTACTTC. Its translation is CASSSRTSRDEQYF. The chain employs TRBV7-2 and TRBJ2-7; 7 bases fit TRBD2. Germline CDR1 and CDR2: SGHTA and FQGNSA. Trimming took 4 bases from V and 5 from J; bases not matched to a gene: 8. The CDR3 length is 14 residues.

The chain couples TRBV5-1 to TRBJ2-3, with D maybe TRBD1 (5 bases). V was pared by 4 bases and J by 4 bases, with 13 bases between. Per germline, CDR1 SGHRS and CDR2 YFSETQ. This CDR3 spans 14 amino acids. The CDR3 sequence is CASSLARESDTQYF. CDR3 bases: TGCGCCAGCAGCCTTGCCAGGGAATCAGATACGCAGTATTTT.

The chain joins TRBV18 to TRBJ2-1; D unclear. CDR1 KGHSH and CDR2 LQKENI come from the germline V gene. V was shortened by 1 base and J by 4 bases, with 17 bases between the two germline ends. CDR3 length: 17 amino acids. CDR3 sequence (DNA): TGTGCCAGCTCACCACTCCCCAGCGCGGTTGAGTACAATGAGCAGTTCTTC. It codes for CASSPLPSAVEYNEQFF.

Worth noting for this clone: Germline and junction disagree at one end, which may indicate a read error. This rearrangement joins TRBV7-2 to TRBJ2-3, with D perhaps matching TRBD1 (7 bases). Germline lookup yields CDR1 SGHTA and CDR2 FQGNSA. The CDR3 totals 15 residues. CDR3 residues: CASSYEDREVDTQYF. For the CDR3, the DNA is TGTGCCAGTAGCTACGAAGACAGGGAGGTAGATACGCAGTATTTT.

The CDR3 loop is CASKSGAGQANEKLFF. As DNA, the CDR3 is TGTGCCAGTAAATCAGGGGCAGGGCAGGCTAATGAAAAACTGTTTTTT. The rearrangement joins TRBV27 to TRBJ1-4, with D tentatively TRBD1 (6 bases). This CDR3 contains 16 residues. CDR1 and CDR2 (germline): MNHEY, SMNVEV (reference sequence). V lost 9 bases and J lost 3, with 20 bases in between.

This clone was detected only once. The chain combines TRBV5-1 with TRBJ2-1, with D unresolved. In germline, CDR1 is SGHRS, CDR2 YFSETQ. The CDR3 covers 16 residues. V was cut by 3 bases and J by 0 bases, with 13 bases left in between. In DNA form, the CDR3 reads TGCGCCAGCAGCTCCAATATAGCCTCCTCCTACAATGAGCAGTTCTTC. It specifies CASSSNIASSYNEQFF.